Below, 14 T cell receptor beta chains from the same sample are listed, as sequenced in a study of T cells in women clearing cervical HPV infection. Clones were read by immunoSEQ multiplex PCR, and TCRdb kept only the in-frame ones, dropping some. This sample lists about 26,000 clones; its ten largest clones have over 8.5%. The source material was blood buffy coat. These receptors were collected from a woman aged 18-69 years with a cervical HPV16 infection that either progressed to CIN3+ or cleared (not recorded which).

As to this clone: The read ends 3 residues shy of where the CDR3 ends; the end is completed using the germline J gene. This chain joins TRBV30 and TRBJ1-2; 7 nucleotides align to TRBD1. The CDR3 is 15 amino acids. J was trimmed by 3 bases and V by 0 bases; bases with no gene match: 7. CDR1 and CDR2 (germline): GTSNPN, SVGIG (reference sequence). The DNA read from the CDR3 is TGTGCCTGGAGTGTACTACAGGGGTACGACTATGGC. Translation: CAWSVLQGYDYG. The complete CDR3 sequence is CAWSVLQGYDYGYTF.

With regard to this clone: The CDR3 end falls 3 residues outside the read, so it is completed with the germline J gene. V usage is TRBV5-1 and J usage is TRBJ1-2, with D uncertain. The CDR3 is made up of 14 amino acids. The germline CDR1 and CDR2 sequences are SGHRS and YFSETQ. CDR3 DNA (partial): TGCGCCAGCAGCTTTGAGGCGGGCGGGCAAGGC. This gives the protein CASSFEAGGQG. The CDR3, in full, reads CASSFEAGGQGYTF.

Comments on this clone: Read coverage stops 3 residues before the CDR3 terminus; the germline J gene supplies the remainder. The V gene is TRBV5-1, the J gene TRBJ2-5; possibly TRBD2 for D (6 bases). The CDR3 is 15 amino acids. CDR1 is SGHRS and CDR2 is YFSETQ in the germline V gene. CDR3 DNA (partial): TGCGCCAGCAGCATAGGGGAGGTGGGCACAGATACC. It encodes CASSIGEVGTDT. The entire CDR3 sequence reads CASSIGEVGTDTQYF. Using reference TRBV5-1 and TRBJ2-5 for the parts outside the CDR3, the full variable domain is KAGVTQTPRYLIKTRGQQVTLSCSPISGHRSVSWYQQTPGQGLQFLFEYFSETQRNKGNFPGRFSGRQFSNSRSEMNVSTLELGDSALYLCASSIGEVGTDTQYFGPGTRLLVL.

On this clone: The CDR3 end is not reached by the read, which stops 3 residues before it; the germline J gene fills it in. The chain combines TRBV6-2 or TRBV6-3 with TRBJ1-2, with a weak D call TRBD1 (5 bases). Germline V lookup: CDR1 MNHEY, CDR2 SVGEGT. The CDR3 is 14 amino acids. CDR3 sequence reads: CASSYQGRTRGYTF. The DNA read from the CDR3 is TGTGCCAGCAGTTACCAGGGCAGGACCCGGGGC.

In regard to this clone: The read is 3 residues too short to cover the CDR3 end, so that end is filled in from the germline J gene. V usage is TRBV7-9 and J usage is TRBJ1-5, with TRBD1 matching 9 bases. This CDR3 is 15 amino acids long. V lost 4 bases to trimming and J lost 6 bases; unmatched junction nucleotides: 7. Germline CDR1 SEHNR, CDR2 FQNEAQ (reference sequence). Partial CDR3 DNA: TGTGCCAGCAGCTCTTCGGACAGGGGAAGTCAGCCC. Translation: CASSSSDRGSQP. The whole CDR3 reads CASSSSDRGSQPQHF.

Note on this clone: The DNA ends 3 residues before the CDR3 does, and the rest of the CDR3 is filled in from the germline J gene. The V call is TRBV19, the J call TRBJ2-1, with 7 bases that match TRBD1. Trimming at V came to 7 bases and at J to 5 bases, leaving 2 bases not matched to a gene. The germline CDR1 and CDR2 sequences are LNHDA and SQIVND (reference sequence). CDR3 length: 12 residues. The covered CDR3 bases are TGTGCCAGTACCGACAGGGACAATGAG. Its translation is CASTDRDNE. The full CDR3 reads CASTDRDNEQFF.

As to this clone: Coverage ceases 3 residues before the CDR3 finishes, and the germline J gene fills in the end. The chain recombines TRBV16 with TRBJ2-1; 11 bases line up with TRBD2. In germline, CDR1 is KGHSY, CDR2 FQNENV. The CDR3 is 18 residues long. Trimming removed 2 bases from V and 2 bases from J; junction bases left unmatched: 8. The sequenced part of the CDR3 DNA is TGTGCCAGCAGCCAAGAGGGTGTTAGCGGGAGGGCCTACAATGAG. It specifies CASSQEGVSGRAYNE. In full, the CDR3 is CASSQEGVSGRAYNEQFF.

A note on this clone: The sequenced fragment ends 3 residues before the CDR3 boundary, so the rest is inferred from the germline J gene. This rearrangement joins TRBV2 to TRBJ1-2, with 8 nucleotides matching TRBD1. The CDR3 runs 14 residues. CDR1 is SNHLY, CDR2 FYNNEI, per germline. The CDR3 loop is CASSEARAGGGYTF. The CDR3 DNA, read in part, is TGTGCCAGCAGTGAAGCGCGAGCAGGGGGCGGC. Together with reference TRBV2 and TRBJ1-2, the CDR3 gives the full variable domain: EPEVTQTPSHQVTQMGQEVILRCVPISNHLYFYWYRQILGQKVEFLVSFYNNEISEKSEIFDDQFSVERPDGSNFTLKIRSTKLEDSAMYFCASSEARAGGGYTFGSGTRLTVV.

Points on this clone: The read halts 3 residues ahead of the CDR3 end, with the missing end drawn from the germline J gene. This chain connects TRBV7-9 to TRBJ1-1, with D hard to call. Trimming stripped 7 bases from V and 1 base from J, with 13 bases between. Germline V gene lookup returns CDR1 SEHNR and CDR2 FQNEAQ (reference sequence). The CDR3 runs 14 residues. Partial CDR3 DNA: TGTGCCAGCAAGCGCCGCAGTGGGAACACTGAA. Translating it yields CASKRRSGNTE. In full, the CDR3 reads CASKRRSGNTEAFF.

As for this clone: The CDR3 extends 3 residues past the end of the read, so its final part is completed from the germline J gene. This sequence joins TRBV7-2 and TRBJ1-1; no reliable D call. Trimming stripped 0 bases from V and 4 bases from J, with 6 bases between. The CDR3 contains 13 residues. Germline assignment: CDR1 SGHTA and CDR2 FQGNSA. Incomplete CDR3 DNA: TGTGCCAGCAGCTTAGCGCACAGCACTGAA. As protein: CASSLAHSTE. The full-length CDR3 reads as CASSLAHSTEAFF.

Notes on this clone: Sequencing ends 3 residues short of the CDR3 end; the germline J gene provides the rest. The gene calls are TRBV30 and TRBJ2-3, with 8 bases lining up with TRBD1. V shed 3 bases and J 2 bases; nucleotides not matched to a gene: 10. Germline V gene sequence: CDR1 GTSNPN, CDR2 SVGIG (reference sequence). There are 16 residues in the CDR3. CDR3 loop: CAWRRGDRTSTDTQYF. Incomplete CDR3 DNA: TGTGCCTGGAGGAGGGGGGACAGGACCTCCACAGATACG.

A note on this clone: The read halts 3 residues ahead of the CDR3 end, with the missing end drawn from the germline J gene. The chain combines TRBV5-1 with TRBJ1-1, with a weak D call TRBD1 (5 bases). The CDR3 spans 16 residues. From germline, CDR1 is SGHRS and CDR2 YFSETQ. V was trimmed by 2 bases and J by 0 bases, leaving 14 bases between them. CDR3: CASSFIQGGMNTEAFF. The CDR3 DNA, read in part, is TGCGCCAGCAGCTTTATTCAGGGCGGAATGAACACTGAA.

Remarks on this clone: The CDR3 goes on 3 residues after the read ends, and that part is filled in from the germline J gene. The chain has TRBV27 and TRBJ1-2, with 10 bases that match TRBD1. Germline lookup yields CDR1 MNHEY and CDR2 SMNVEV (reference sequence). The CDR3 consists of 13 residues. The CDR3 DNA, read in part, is TGTGCCAGCAGTGTAGGACAGGGGGGCGGC. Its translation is CASSVGQGGG. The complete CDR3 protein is CASSVGQGGGYTF.

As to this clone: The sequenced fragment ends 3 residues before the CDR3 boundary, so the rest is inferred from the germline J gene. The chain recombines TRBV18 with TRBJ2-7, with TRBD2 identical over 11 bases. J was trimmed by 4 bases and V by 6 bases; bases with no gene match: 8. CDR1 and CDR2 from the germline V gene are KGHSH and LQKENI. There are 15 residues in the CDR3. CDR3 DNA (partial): TGTGCCAGCTCCCGCACTAGCGGGGGAGGGTACGAG. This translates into CASSRTSGGGYE. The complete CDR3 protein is CASSRTSGGGYEQYF. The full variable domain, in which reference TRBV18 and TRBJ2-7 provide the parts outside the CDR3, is NAGVMQNPRHLVRRRGQEARLRCSPMKGHSHVYWYRQLPEEGLKFMVYLQKENIIDESGMPKERFSAEFPKEGPSILRIQQVVRGDSAAYFCASSRTSGGGYEQYFGPGTRLTVT.